A selection of T cell receptor beta chains follows, all from one sample in a study of T cells after yellow fever vaccination. TCRdb re-called the 5' RACE reads through MiXCR, storing one row per CDR3 protein. The data contain approximately 120,000 distinct CDR3 sequences, under 9% of them singletons. The specimen was CD8+ T cells sorted from PBMCs, collected on the day of the yellow fever booster vaccination. These receptors originate from a man aged 18 to 35 who received the YFV17D yellow fever vaccine. CDR3s include the opening cysteine and the closing phenylalanine or tryptophan. The D gene is left open where the match is weak. Not all rows give a size; the values are once, few, many and, for expanded clones, a class.

size,V,J,D,DNA,CDR3
-,TRBV5-1,TRBJ2-1,-,TGCGCCAGCAGCTCCATTAGAGGGGGGGGGTACTACAATGAGCAGTTCTTC,CASSSIRGGGYYNEQFF
-,TRBV21-1,TRBJ1-4,-,TGTGCCAGCAGACCGACCAGACAGACCGATGAAAAACTGTTTTTT,CASRPTRQTDEKLFF
-,TRBV4-3,TRBJ2-3,-,TGCGCCAGCAGCCAAGATAAAAGGTGGGATGATACGCAGTATTTT,CASSQDKRWDDTQYF
few,TRBV27,TRBJ2-1,TRBD2,TGTGCCAGCAGGCCCCTGACTAGCGGGGGGGCCTCCTGGAATGAGCAGTTCTTC,CASRPLTSGGASWNEQFF
few,TRBV4-3,TRBJ1-4,-,TGCGCCAGCAGCAAAGGGACTTCGGCCTCAACTAATGAAAAACTGTTTTTT,CASSKGTSASTNEKLFF
few,TRBV2,TRBJ2-3,-,TGTGCCAGCAGTGAATTCGCGGGGGCCGCTCCAGATACGCAGTATTTT,CASSEFAGAAPDTQYF
few,TRBV7-2,TRBJ2-7,-,TGTGCCAGCAGCTTTGGGCTTCTGTCCGAGCAGTACTTC,CASSFGLLSEQYF
many,TRBV6-2/TRBV6-3,TRBJ2-2,TRBD1,TGTGCCAGCAGTAGGACAGGAATGAACACCGGGGAGCTGTTTTTT,CASSRTGMNTGELFF
few,TRBV4-1,TRBJ2-1,-,TGCGCCAGCAGCCAAGATCTAGCCAGCTCCTACAATGAGCAGTTCTTC,CASSQDLASSYNEQFF
few,TRBV19,TRBJ2-2,-,TGTGCCAGTAGGGGGTCGAACACCGGGGAGCTGTTTTTT,CASRGSNTGELFF
-,TRBV2,TRBJ2-1,-,TGTGCCAGCGTCCGAGGGGCGGGTGAGCAGTTCTTC,CASVRGAGEQFF
few,TRBV7-9,TRBJ1-2,-,TGTGCCAGCAGCTTGTTTCCCGGCAGGGGTCGAGACTATGGCTACACCTTC,CASSLFPGRGRDYGYTF
few,TRBV4-1,TRBJ1-1,-,TGCGCCAGCAGCCAAGATATCAGTCCAATGGGCCGGGGGGACACTGAAGCTTTCTTT,CASSQDISPMGRGDTEAFF
few,TRBV11-2,TRBJ2-1,-,TGTGCCAGCAGCTTAGTGGGTCGCTCCTACAATGAGCAGTTCTTC,CASSLVGRSYNEQFF
few,TRBV7-2,TRBJ2-3,-,TGTGCCAGCAGCTTATCGCCGGGACTTGGGGTGACTCAGTATTTT,CASSLSPGLGVTQYF
-,TRBV6-2/TRBV6-3,TRBJ2-5,-,TGTGCCAGCTCGATAGACAGGTCCCAAGAGACCCAGTACTTC,CASSIDRSQETQYF
many,TRBV12-3/TRBV12-4,TRBJ2-1,-,TGTGCCAGCAGTGACGGACCCTACAATGAGCAGTTCTTC,CASSDGPYNEQFF
-,TRBV19,TRBJ2-7,-,TGTGCCAGTAGTACAGGGTATCCTTCCTACGAGCAGTACTTC,CASSTGYPSYEQYF
-,TRBV7-8,TRBJ2-3,-,TGTGCCAGCAGCCCTCGGTCAGATACGCAGTATTTT,CASSPRSDTQYF
few,TRBV7-9,TRBJ2-3,-,TGTGCCAGCAGTGGGGAGGGGGGGGATACGCAGTATTTT,CASSGEGGDTQYF
-,TRBV5-4,TRBJ2-6,-,TGTGCCAGCAGCTCCACAGAGGATCTTCCTGGGGCCAACGTCCTGACTTTC,CASSSTEDLPGANVLTF
-,TRBV19,TRBJ2-2,-,TGTGCCAGTAGTTGGGCAGGAAACACCGGGGAGCTGTTTTTT,CASSWAGNTGELFF
-,TRBV4-1,TRBJ2-5,-,TGCGCCAGCAGCAGAGAGGGACGGAACCAAGAGACCCAGTACTTC,CASSREGRNQETQYF
-,TRBV19,TRBJ1-5,-,TGTGCCAGTAGTATTGGGTTGTGGGAGTGGAGCAATCAGCCCCAGCATTTT,CASSIGLWEWSNQPQHF
-,TRBV29-1,TRBJ2-2,TRBD1,TGCAGCGCGACCGGGACAGGGGTCACCGGGGAGCTGTTTTTT,CSATGTGVTGELFF
few,TRBV27,TRBJ2-6,-,TGTGCCAGCAGTTTGGGGACACCCAAGGTCAACGTCCTGACTTTC,CASSLGTPKVNVLTF
few,TRBV5-1,TRBJ2-7,-,TGCGCCAGCAGCTTGGCCCGGGACTACGAGCAGTACTTC,CASSLARDYEQYF
-,TRBV29-1,TRBJ1-4,-,TGCAGCGTTGGAGCCCCAGAAAAACTGTTTTTT,CSVGAPEKLFF
few,TRBV9,TRBJ2-3,TRBD2,TGTGCCAGCAGCGAGAACCCACTAGCGGGGTCCACAGATACGCAGTATTTT,CASSENPLAGSTDTQYF
-,TRBV6-5,TRBJ1-1,-,TGTGCCAGCAGTTACTCTCGGGCTTTCATGAACACTGAAGCTTTCTTT,CASSYSRAFMNTEAFF
-,TRBV15,TRBJ2-2,-,TGTGCCACCAGCAGATGGGCGGACACCGGGGAGCTGTTTTTT,CATSRWADTGELFF
-,TRBV2,TRBJ2-1,-,TGTGCCAGCAGATTAAATAGCGGTATAAGGGATGAGCAGTTCTTC,CASRLNSGIRDEQFF
many,TRBV7-8,TRBJ1-1,-,TGTGCCAGCAGCTTAGGGACAACGAACACTGAAGCTTTCTTT,CASSLGTTNTEAFF
-,TRBV4-2,TRBJ2-3,-,TGTGCCAGCAGCCAAGATGGACCCCGGACCCCCCCAGATACGCAGTATTTT,CASSQDGPRTPPDTQYF
many,TRBV12-3/TRBV12-4,TRBJ2-1,TRBD2,TGTGCCAGCAGGCGACTAGCGGGGGACAATGAGCAGTTCTTC,CASRRLAGDNEQFF
-,TRBV15,TRBJ2-1,-,TGTGCCACCAGCCACGTCGGAAATGAGCAGTTCTTC,CATSHVGNEQFF
-,TRBV7-2,TRBJ2-7,TRBD2,TGTGCCAGCAGCTATAATAGCGGGGGGCCCTACGAGCAGTACTTC,CASSYNSGGPYEQYF
few,TRBV20-1,TRBJ2-4,TRBD1,TGCAGTGCTCTTAGGACAGGGGGGCTACTAGCCAAAAACATTCAGTACTTC,CSALRTGGLLAKNIQYF
-,TRBV5-5,TRBJ2-1,TRBD1,TGTGCCAGCAGCCCCACGGACAGGAGCTCCTACAATGAGCAGTTCTTC,CASSPTDRSSYNEQFF
few,TRBV9,TRBJ1-5,TRBD1,TGTGCCAGCAGCGTATTCGGGACAGGGGTCCAGCCCCAGCATTTT,CASSVFGTGVQPQHF
many,TRBV10-3,TRBJ1-1,-,TGTGCCATCAGTGAATCCCTACCAGCGGAAGCTTTCTTT,CAISESLPAEAFF
-,TRBV12-5,TRBJ2-5,-,TGTGCTAGTGGTCCCAAAACAGGGTACCAAGAGACCCAGTACTTC,CASGPKTGYQETQYF
many,TRBV12-3/TRBV12-4,TRBJ2-7,TRBD1,TGTGCCAGCAGTTCCGAGGACAGGGCTGACGAGCAGTACTTC,CASSSEDRADEQYF
few,TRBV6-1,TRBJ1-1,-,TGTGCCAGCAGTGCCCGAGAAGCTTTCTTT,CASSAREAFF
few,TRBV7-2,TRBJ1-2,-,TGTGCCAGCAGCGTTTGGGTCGGAGTCGTTACTAACTATGGCTACACCTTC,CASSVWVGVVTNYGYTF
few,TRBV4-2,TRBJ1-1,TRBD1,TGTGCCAGCAGCCAAGCAGGTCTTACGACAGGGGGGAACACTGAAGCTTTCTTT,CASSQAGLTTGGNTEAFF
many,TRBV4-3,TRBJ2-1,TRBD1,TGCGCCAGCAGCCATGGGACAGCGTCCTACAATGAGCAGTTCTTC,CASSHGTASYNEQFF
few,TRBV7-9,TRBJ1-3,-,TGTGCCAGCAGCTCCGACATCTCTTCTGGAAACACCATATATTTT,CASSSDISSGNTIYF
-,TRBV12-3/TRBV12-4,TRBJ2-6,TRBD1,TGTGCCAGCAGCCGGACAGGGGGCGCTGGGGCCAACGTCCTGACTTTC,CASSRTGGAGANVLTF
few,TRBV27,TRBJ1-4,TRBD1,TGTGCCAGCAGTCTAGACAGGGGGGATGAAAAACTGTTTTTT,CASSLDRGDEKLFF
-,TRBV6-5,TRBJ2-3,TRBD2,TGTGCCAGCAGTCTTCTAGCGGGCTTCACAGATACGCAGTATTTT,CASSLLAGFTDTQYF
few,TRBV20-1,TRBJ1-5,TRBD1,TGCAGTGCCCGGACAGGGGGAGAGCCCCAGCATTTT,CSARTGGEPQHF
-,TRBV6-2/TRBV6-3,TRBJ2-5,-,TGTGCCAGCAGTCCCCTAGGTGGGGGGGCAGAGGAGACCCAGTACTTC,CASSPLGGGAEETQYF
many,TRBV25-1,TRBJ2-5,-,TGTGCCAGCAGACAAGAGACCCAGTACTTC,CASRQETQYF
-,TRBV6-5,TRBJ2-5,-,TGTGCCAGCAGTCACCGGGGCCCACAAGAGACCCAGTACTTC,CASSHRGPQETQYF
many,TRBV7-8,TRBJ2-5,TRBD2,TGTGCCAGCAGCTTAGCGACTAGCGGGGGTGGAGAGACCCAGTACTTC,CASSLATSGGGETQYF
few,TRBV5-1,TRBJ1-3,-,TGCGCCAGCAGCTTGAACTCTGGAAACACCATATATTTT,CASSLNSGNTIYF
few,TRBV4-1,TRBJ1-2,-,TGCGCCAGCAGCCAAGATTGGGGGGCTAACTATGGCTACACCTTC,CASSQDWGANYGYTF
-,TRBV29-1,TRBJ1-1,-,TGCAGCGGCTTAGGGGATGAAGCTTTCTTT,CSGLGDEAFF